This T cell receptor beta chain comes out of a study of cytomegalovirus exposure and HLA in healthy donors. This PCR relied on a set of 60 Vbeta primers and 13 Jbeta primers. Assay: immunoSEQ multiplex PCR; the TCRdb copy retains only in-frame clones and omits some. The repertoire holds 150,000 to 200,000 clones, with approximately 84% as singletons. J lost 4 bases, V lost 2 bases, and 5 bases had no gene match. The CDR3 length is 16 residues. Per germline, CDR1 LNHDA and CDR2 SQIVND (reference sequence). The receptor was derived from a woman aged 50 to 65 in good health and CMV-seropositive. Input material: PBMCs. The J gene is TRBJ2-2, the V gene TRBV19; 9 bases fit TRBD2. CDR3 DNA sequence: TGTGCCAGTAGTATATTAGCGGGAGCGGGCACCGGGGAGCTGTTTTTT. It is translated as CASSILAGAGTGELFF.